The 28 T cell receptor beta chains below were found in one sample sequenced in a study of blood T cell repertoires in COVID-19. Only in-frame clones appear in the TCRdb table, and some are missing; sequencing was by immunoSEQ multiplex PCR. The sample carries roughly 150,000 clones, 70% to 90% recorded once. The sample taken for sequencing was peripheral blood. The receptors were gathered from a woman aged 60-70 years with COVID-19, enrolled during active disease.

This rearrangement joins TRBV15 to TRBJ1-5; D not certain. The length of the CDR3 is 15 residues. With 1 base removed from V and 2 bases from J, the gap between germline ends came to 9 bases. Germline V CDR1 and CDR2: LNHNV, YYDKDF (reference sequence). CDR3 region: CATSRAGKGNQPQHF. For the CDR3, the DNA is TGTGCCACCAGCAGAGCGGGGAAGGGCAATCAGCCCCAGCATTTT.

CDR3 in amino acids: CASSIGGGNNEQFF. In DNA, the CDR3 is TGTGCCAGTAGTATAGGCGGAGGGAACAATGAGCAGTTCTTC. The genes are TRBV19 and TRBJ2-1, with D possibly being TRBD2 (6 bases). This CDR3 has 14 residues. Looked up from germline, CDR1 is LNHDA and CDR2 is SQIVND (reference sequence). Trimming stripped 1 base from V and 5 bases from J, with 9 bases between.

V gene TRBV7-3 combines with J gene TRBJ2-1; 14 positions match TRBD2. From germline, CDR1 is SGHTA and CDR2 FQGTGA. There are 15 residues in the CDR3. Unmatched junction bases numbered 3, after V lost 3 bases and J lost 8 bases. The DNA for the CDR3 is TGTGCCAGCAGCTTGGGGACTAGCGGGAGATATGAGCAGTTCTTC. This sequence encodes CASSLGTSGRYEQFF.

In its sample, this clone was seen a few times. The V gene is TRBV5-1, the J gene TRBJ1-6; D possibly corresponds to TRBD1 (6 bases). The CDR3 contains 17 residues. V was clipped by 3 bases and J by 0 bases, with 13 bases between them. CDR1 SGHRS and CDR2 YFSETQ come from the germline V gene. The CDR3 DNA reads TGCGCCAGCAGCTCGGGACACCGAGACTCCTATAATTCACCCCTCCACTTT. Translation: CASSSGHRDSYNSPLHF.

V and J are TRBV3-1 (or the pseudogene TRBV3-2) and TRBJ2-7, with 8 bases fitting TRBD1. The CDR3 has 13 amino acids. The V segment lost 4 bases and the J segment 7 bases; nucleotides outside the gene matches: 6. Germline V gene sequence: CDR1 LGHDT, CDR2 YNNKEL (reference sequence). The CDR3 sequence is CASSPGTGGEQYF. The CDR3 region has the DNA TGTGCCAGCAGCCCAGGGACAGGTGGTGAGCAGTACTTC.

The genes are TRBV11-1 and TRBJ1-2; TRBD1 aligns across 7 bases. Germline-derived CDR1 and CDR2 are SGHAT and FQDESV (reference sequence). J gave up 0 bases and V 5 bases, and 3 bases lay outside the gene matches. This CDR3 is built from 14 residues. CDR3 in amino acids: CASSRDRANYGYTF. CDR3 sequence (DNA): TGTGCCAGCAGCCGGGACAGAGCTAACTATGGCTACACCTTC.

Written as DNA, the CDR3 is TGTGCCTGGAGCACGGACAGGGGGCGAAAAGGCTACACCTTC. Translation gives CAWSTDRGRKGYTF. The chain uses TRBV30 and TRBJ1-2; 11 bases map to TRBD1. Trimming at V came to 3 bases and at J to 8 bases, leaving 8 bases not matched to a gene. CDR1 and CDR2 (germline): GTSNPN, SVGIG (reference sequence). The CDR3 runs to 14 residues.

The CDR3 DNA reads TGTGCCAGCAGCCCCACGGGCTGGCGGGAGGGCACAGATACGCAGTATTTT. Its translation is CASSPTGWREGTDTQYF. V usage is TRBV9 and J usage is TRBJ2-3; TRBD2 agrees at 8 bases. V lost 4 bases and J lost 1; bases outside the gene matches: 11. Looked up from germline, CDR1 is SGDLS and CDR2 is YYNGEE. The length of the CDR3 is 17 residues.

This clone was counted only a few times. The V gene is TRBV3-1 (or the pseudogene TRBV3-2), the J gene TRBJ2-1, with TRBD2 matching over 8 bases. Germline assignment: CDR1 LGHDT and CDR2 YNNKEL (reference sequence). The V and J ends lost 4 bases and 8 bases, in that order; junction bases with no gene match: 10. The CDR3 consists of 15 residues. The CDR3 region is CASSPQRGTLDEQFF. CDR3 in DNA: TGTGCCAGCAGCCCCCAGCGGGGGACCTTGGATGAGCAGTTCTTC.

This clone was detected once. The gene calls are TRBV9 and TRBJ2-1; the D gene is possibly TRBD2 (5 bases). The CDR3 has 15 residues. V lost 0 bases to trimming and J lost 5 bases, with 12 bases between them. Looked up from germline, CDR1 is SGDLS and CDR2 is YYNGEE. The chain's CDR3 is CASSVGGSPNNEQFF. The CDR3 DNA sequence: TGTGCCAGCAGCGTAGGAGGGAGTCCTAACAATGAGCAGTTCTTC. Complete variable domain (other parts from reference TRBV9 and TRBJ2-1): DSGVTQTPKHLITATGQRVTLRCSPRSGDLSVYWYQQSLDQGLQFLIQYYNGEERAKGNILERFSAQQFPDLHSELNLSSLELGDSALYFCASSVGGSPNNEQFFGPGTRLTVL.

In this sample, this clone turned up a few times. Different DNA sequences within this sample yield the same CDR3. The chain employs TRBV2 and TRBJ2-2; D call uncertain. Germline V gene data show CDR1 as SNHLY and CDR2 as FYNNEI. This CDR3 has 12 residues. The ends were cut back, 5 bases at V and 5 bases at J, with 6 bases in the middle. The DNA for the CDR3 is TGTGCCAGCAGTAGAGATACCGGGGAGCTGTTTTTT. It codes for CASSRDTGELFF.

The J gene is TRBJ2-1, the V gene TRBV25-1; possibly TRBD1 for D (6 bases). Looked up from germline, CDR1 is MGHDK and CDR2 is SYGVNS. The V and J ends lost 2 bases and 6 bases respectively, with 11 bases between them. The CDR3 is made up of 14 amino acids. The CDR3 DNA reads TGTGCCAGCAGTGAAAAGGGGACATTCAATGAGCAGTTCTTC. It translates to CASSEKGTFNEQFF.

The chain links TRBV10-3 to TRBJ1-4; tentative D call: TRBD1 (6 bases). The CDR3 length is 14 residues. Trimming removed 2 bases from V and 7 bases from J, with 11 bases in between. Germline values: CDR1 ENHRY, CDR2 SYGVKD. CDR3 loop: CAISEVGAGEKLFF. The CDR3 region has the DNA TGTGCCATCAGTGAGGTGGGGGCGGGTGAAAAACTGTTTTTT.

This rearrangement joins TRBV5-6 to TRBJ1-1; D may be TRBD1 (6 bases). CDR1 and CDR2 from the germline V gene are SGHDT and YYEEEE. Trimming left V 1 base short and J 5 bases short, with 12 bases between. The CDR3 is made up of 14 amino acids. CDR3 sequence: CASSLFEGGTEAFF. CDR3 nucleotides: TGTGCCAGCAGCTTGTTTGAAGGGGGTACTGAAGCTTTCTTT.

The chain recombines TRBV9 with TRBJ2-3, with TRBD2 matching over 9 bases. The germline CDR1 and CDR2 sequences are SGDLS and YYNGEE. Germline trimming cut 0 bases from V and 4 bases from J; bases unmatched to any gene: 3. This CDR3 is 15 amino acids long. The CDR3 reads CASSVVGGRADTQYF. CDR3 bases: TGTGCCAGCAGCGTAGTTGGCGGGAGGGCAGATACGCAGTATTTT.

The chain is built from TRBV11-3 and TRBJ2-5; tentatively, D is TRBD2 (5 bases). This CDR3 has 14 amino acids. Trimming removed 5 bases at V and 2 bases at J, with 12 bases between. Germline-derived CDR1 and CDR2 are SGHNT and YENEEA. For the CDR3, the DNA is TGTGCCAGCAGCGAGGGTGGAGTGCAAGAGACCCAGTACTTC. Translated, it gives CASSEGGVQETQYF.

The chain uses TRBV5-1 and TRBJ2-1, with 8 positions matching TRBD1. V dropped 5 bases and J dropped 0; count of bases not matched to a gene: 4. From germline, CDR1 is SGHRS and CDR2 YFSETQ. This CDR3 contains 15 residues. The CDR3 DNA is TGCGCCAGCAGGTCGGACAGGGACTCCTACAATGAGCAGTTCTTC. This sequence encodes CASRSDRDSYNEQFF.

This clone was recorded once. V usage is TRBV5-6 and J usage is TRBJ1-3, with a possible D match to TRBD1 (5 bases). Germline assignment: CDR1 SGHDT and CDR2 YYEEEE. The germline V and J ends were trimmed by 1 base and 3 bases, with 11 bases remaining between them. The CDR3 has 15 amino acids. The CDR3 loop is CASSLRGVGGNTIYF. In DNA form, the CDR3 reads TGTGCCAGCAGCTTGCGGGGGGTTGGTGGAAACACCATATATTTT. Variable domain in full (rest from reference TRBV5-6 and TRBJ1-3): DAGVTQSPTHLIKTRGQQVTLRCSPKSGHDTVSWYQQALGQGPQFIFQYYEEEERQRGNFPDRFSGHQFPNYSSELNVNALLLGDSALYLCASSLRGVGGNTIYFGEGSWLTVV.

V gene TRBV14 combines with J gene TRBJ1-1; weak D call: TRBD1 (5 bases). Germline V CDR1 and CDR2: SGHDN, FVKESK. CDR3 length: 13 amino acids. V shed 4 bases and J shed 11 bases, with 17 bases lying between them. CDR3 protein: CASSPLRAGKAFF. DNA for the CDR3: TGTGCCAGCAGCCCCCTACGTGCAGGGAAGGCTTTCTTT.

This sequence joins TRBV5-1 and TRBJ1-5; a weak D match, TRBD1 (5 bases). Trimming stripped 1 base from V and 3 bases from J, with 8 bases between. This CDR3 is built from 14 residues. Germline V gene sequence: CDR1 SGHRS, CDR2 YFSETQ. This chain's CDR3 is CASSLLGHNQPQHF. As DNA, the CDR3 is TGCGCCAGCAGCTTGTTAGGACACAATCAGCCCCAGCATTTT.

This rearrangement joins TRBV2 to TRBJ1-1; 7 nucleotides agree with TRBD1. Germline trimming cut 6 bases from V and 8 bases from J; bases unmatched to any gene: 9. The germline CDR1 and CDR2 sequences are SNHLY and FYNNEI. The CDR3 totals 13 residues. Here the CDR3 DNA reads TGTGCCAGCAGCCTACAGGGGATTCGCGAAGCTTTCTTT. Translated, it gives CASSLQGIREAFF.

The chain employs TRBV10-3 and TRBJ2-5; D might be TRBD1 (5 bases). Trimming took off 4 bases at V and 5 bases at J, with 11 bases between the two ends. The germline V gene encodes CDR1 ENHRY and CDR2 SYGVKD. There are 13 residues in the CDR3. The CDR3 coding sequence is TGTGCCATCAGTGGGGGCTGGCGGGAGACCCAGTACTTC. Amino acid sequence: CAISGGWRETQYF.

The V and J genes are TRBV5-1 and TRBJ1-1; D may be TRBD1 (5 bases). The germline CDR1 and CDR2 sequences are SGHRS and YFSETQ. V dropped 0 bases and J dropped 4 bases, with 13 bases sitting between them. The CDR3 spans 15 residues. Here the CDR3 DNA reads TGCGCCAGCAGCTTGGCCCAGGGCCTGGGCACTGAAGCTTTCTTT. Amino acids: CASSLAQGLGTEAFF.

The J gene is TRBJ1-1, the V gene TRBV5-1; no clear D. The germline CDR1 and CDR2 sequences are SGHRS and YFSETQ. Trimming cost V 5 bases and J 6 bases, with 14 bases left between them. The CDR3 has 13 residues. The chain's CDR3 is CASSEGTQAEAFF. CDR3 sequence (DNA): TGCGCCAGCAGTGAAGGCACCCAGGCTGAAGCTTTCTTT.

This clone was counted only a few times. This chain uses TRBV4-1 with TRBJ2-5, with D perhaps matching TRBD2 (5 bases). Trimming shortened V by 0 bases and J by 0 bases, and 11 bases separated the two germline ends. This CDR3 comprises 16 residues. Germline values: CDR1 MGHRA, CDR2 YSYEKL. The CDR3 protein is CASSQDLTTYQETQYF. CDR3 DNA: TGCGCCAGCAGCCAAGATTTGACTACGTACCAAGAGACCCAGTACTTC.

J is TRBJ1-6 and V is TRBV28, with D possibly being TRBD1 (5 bases). The germline CDR1 and CDR2 sequences are MDHEN and SYDVKM. This CDR3 contains 14 residues. V was trimmed by 5 bases and J by 7 bases, leaving 12 bases between them. CDR3 residues: CASSGGVSNSPLHF. The CDR3 DNA sequence: TGTGCCAGCAGTGGGGGGGTTTCAAATTCACCCCTCCACTTT.

The rearrangement links TRBV24-1 to TRBJ2-2, with TRBD2 matching over 8 bases. The CDR3 is made up of 15 amino acids. Trimming removed 10 bases from V and 6 bases from J; junction bases left unmatched: 12. The germline gives CDR1 KGHDR, CDR2 SFDVKD. CDR3 DNA sequence: TGTGCCACGGGAGCGGGGGCCACTGGAGCCGGGGAGCTGTTTTTT. Translated, it gives CATGAGATGAGELFF.

V usage is TRBV9 and J usage is TRBJ1-5, with a weak D call TRBD1 (5 bases). The length of the CDR3 is 13 residues. V lost 3 bases to trimming and J lost 4 bases, with 8 bases between them. Germline loops: CDR1 SGDLS, CDR2 YYNGEE. For the CDR3, the DNA is TGTGCCAGCAGCGCCCAGGGAAATCAGCCCCAGCATTTT. Its translation is CASSAQGNQPQHF.